This T cell receptor beta chain is drawn from a study of T cells in Graves' hyperthyroidism and ophthalmopathy. Turning to the study itself: Peripheral blood draws took place at initial diagnosis, ahead of any treatment. Study findings and constraints: Expanded thyroid clonotypes (above 0.001) were mostly also found in blood.

RNA transcripts yielded amplified TCR beta CDR3 regions. First-round RT-PCR targeting the TCR CDR3 was performed with the HTBI primer set. One entry per CDR3 protein, called by TCRdb with MiXCR from the multiplex PCR reads. The sample has 360,000 or so distinct CDR3 sequences; roughly 15% are singletons. The CDR3 runs 19 residues. Germline V gene sequence: CDR1 SQVTM, CDR2 ANQGSEA. With V trimmed by 0 bases and J by 2 bases, 16 bases remained unmatched. To note about this clonotype: Its matching antigen is unknown.

The origin of this receptor is a woman aged 55-69 years with Graves' ophthalmopathy. This chain connects TRBV29-1 to TRBJ2-1; 7 bases are shared with TRBD2. The sample consisted of blood. CDR3 protein: CSVEDIGLADGKAYNEQFF. DNA for the CDR3: TGCAGCGTTGAAGATATAGGCCTAGCGGACGGCAAGGCCTACAATGAGCAGTTCTTC.